This T cell receptor (beta chain) was found in a study of shared clonotypes between healthy human individuals. Study-level findings and limits: Memory subsets had estimated richness that was generally smaller than that of naive subsets.

Only Caucasian adults living in Nashville, Tennessee made up the donor group. Of note for this clone: Its antigen is not identified.

Sequencing was performed with immunoSEQ multiplex PCR; in TCRdb, only in-frame clones are kept and a portion is missing. The sample holds about 1.5 million clones, over 95% seen once. Source material: naive CD4+ T cells sorted from blood. Documented subset: CD45RA+ positively selected. The receptor was isolated from a man aged 25 to 45 in good health.

The CDR3 loop is CATSRAVGGPGNEQFF. In nucleotides, the CDR3 is TGTGCCACCAGCAGAGCGGTTGGCGGCCCGGGGAATGAGCAGTTCTTC. The chain carries TRBV15 and TRBJ2-1; the D gene is possibly TRBD2 (5 bases). Trimming pared 1 base from V and 7 bases from J, leaving 17 bases between. The germline V gene has CDR1 LNHNV and CDR2 YYDKDF (reference sequence). The CDR3 is 16 amino acids. Full variable domain (remainder filled in from reference TRBV15 and TRBJ2-1): DAMVIQNPRYQVTQFGKPVTLSCSQTLNHNVMYWYQQKSSQAPKLLFHYYDKDFNNEADTPDNFQSRRPNTSFCFLDIRSPGLGDTAMYLCATSRAVGGPGNEQFFGPGTRLTVL.